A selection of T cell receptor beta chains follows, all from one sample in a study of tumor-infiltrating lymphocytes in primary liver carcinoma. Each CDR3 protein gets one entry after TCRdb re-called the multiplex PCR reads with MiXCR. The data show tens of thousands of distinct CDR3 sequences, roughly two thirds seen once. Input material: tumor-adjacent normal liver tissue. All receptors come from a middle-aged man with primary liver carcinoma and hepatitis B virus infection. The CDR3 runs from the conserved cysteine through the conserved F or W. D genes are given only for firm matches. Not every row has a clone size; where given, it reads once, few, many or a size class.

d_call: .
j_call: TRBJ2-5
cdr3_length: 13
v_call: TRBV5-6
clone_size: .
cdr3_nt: TGTGCCAGCAACGCGAACCTAAGGGAGACCCAGTACTTC
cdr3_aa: CASNANLRETQYF

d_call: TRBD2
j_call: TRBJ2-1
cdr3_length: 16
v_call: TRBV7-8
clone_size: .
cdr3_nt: TGTGCCAGCAGCTTACTGGGACTAGCGAGAGGGGTTGAGCAGTTCTTC
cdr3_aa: CASSLLGLARGVEQFF

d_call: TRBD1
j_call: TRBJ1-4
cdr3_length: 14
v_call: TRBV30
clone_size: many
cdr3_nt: TGTGCCTGGAGCAGGACAGGGGACGGTGAAAAACTGTTTTTT
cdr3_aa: CAWSRTGDGEKLFF

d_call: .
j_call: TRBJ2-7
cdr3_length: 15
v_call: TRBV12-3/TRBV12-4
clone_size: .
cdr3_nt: TGTGCCAGCAGTTTAGCTAGCAGGGCCAACTACGAGCAATACTTC
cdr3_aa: CASSLASRANYEQYF

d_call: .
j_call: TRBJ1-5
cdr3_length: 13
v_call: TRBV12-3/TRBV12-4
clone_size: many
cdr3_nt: TGTGCCAGCAGTAAACAGGGAGGGCAGCCCCAGCATTTT
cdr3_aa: CASSKQGGQPQHF

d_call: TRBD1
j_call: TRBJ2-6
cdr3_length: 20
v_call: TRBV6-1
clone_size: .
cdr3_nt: TGTACCAGCGGTGAAGAATTTACGAGGGACAGGGGTTCTGGGGCCAACGTCCTGACTTTC
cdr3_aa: CTSGEEFTRDRGSGANVLTF

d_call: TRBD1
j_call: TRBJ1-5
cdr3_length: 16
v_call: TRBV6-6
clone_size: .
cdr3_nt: TGTGCCAGCGAGACTGGGACAGTCAATAGCAATCAGCCCCAGCATTTT
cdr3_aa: CASETGTVNSNQPQHF

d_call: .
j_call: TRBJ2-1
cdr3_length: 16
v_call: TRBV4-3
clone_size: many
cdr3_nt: TGCGCCAGCAGCCAAGACCCAGGGATATCCTACAATGAGCAGTTCTTC
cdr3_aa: CASSQDPGISYNEQFF

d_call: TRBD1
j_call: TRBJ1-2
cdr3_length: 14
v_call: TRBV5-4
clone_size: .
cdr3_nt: TGTGCCAGCAGCTTACAGGGGGCTAACTGTGGCTACACCTTC
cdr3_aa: CASSLQGANCGYTF

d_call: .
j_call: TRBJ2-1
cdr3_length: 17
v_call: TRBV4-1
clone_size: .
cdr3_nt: TGCGCCAGCAGCCGAGACGTCACTTCGAGCTCCTACAATGACCAGTTCTTC
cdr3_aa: CASSRDVTSSSYNDQFF

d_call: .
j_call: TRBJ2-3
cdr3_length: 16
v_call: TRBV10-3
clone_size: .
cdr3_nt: TGTGCCTTCAGAGGTTGGACGGACCCTAGCACAGATACGCAGTTTTTT
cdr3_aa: CAFRGWTDPSTDTQFF

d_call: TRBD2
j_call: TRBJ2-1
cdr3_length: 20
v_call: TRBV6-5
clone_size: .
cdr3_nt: TGTGCCAGCAGGCAGGGAGGGATAGCGGGAGCCCAGTCCTCCTACTATGGGCAGTTCTTC
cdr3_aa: CASRQGGIAGAQSSYYGQFF

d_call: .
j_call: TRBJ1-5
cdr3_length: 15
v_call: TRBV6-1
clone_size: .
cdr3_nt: TGTGTCAGTAGTGAAATCTCCTATAGCAATCAGCCCCAGCATTTC
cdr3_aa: CVSSEISYSNQPQHF

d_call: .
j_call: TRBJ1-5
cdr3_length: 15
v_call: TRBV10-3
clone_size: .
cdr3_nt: TGTGCCATCGGTGATCCCAGACTCAATAATCAGCCCCAGCATTTT
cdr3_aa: CAIGDPRLNNQPQHF

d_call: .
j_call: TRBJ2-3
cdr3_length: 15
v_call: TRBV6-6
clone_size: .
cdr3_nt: TGTGCCAGCACCGACATGGGGCGGGGCACGGATACGCAGTATTTT
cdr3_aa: CASTDMGRGTDTQYF

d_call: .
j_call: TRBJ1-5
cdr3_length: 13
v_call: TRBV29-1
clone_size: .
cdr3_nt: TGCAGTATTGTAGGGACCGAGGGGCAGCCCCAGCATTTT
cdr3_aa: CSIVGTEGQPQHF

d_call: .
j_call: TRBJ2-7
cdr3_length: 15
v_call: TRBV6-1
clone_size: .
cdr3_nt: TGTGCCAGCAGTCCCGGTGTTATCAGGCACTACGAGCAGTACTTC
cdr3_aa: CASSPGVIRHYEQYF

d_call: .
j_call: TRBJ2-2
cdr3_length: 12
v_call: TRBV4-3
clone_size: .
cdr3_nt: TGCGCCGGCAGAGCCGATACCGGGGAGCTGTTTTTT
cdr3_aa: CAGRADTGELFF

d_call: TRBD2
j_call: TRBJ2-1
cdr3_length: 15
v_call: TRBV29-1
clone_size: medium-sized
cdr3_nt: TGCAGCGTTGGACTAGCGGGAGGGTTCTACAATGAGCAGTTCTTC
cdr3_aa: CSVGLAGGFYNEQFF

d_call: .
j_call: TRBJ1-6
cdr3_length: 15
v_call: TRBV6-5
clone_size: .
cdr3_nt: TGTGCCAGCAGTTACGAGCAGGGCCTTAATTCACCGCTCAACTTT
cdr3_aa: CASSYEQGLNSPLNF

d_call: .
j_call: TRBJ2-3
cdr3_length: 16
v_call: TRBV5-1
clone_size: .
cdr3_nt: TGCGCCAGCAGAACCCAGGAGGGGTCGAGCACAGATACGCTGTGTTTT
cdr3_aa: CASRTQEGSSTDTLCF

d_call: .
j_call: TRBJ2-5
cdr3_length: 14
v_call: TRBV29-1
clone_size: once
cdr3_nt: TGCAGCGTTGCGGACTGGGCGCGTCGGGAGACCCAGTACTTC
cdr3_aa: CSVADWARRETQYF

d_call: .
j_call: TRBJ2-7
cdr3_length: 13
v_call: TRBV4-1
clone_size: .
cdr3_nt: TGTGCCAGCGGCCCGGGTCGTTGGTACGAGCAGTACTTC
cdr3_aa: CASGPGRWYEQYF

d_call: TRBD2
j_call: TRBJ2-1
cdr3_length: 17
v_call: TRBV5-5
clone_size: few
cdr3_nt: TGTGCCAGCAGCTCGGGACTAGCCATCGGTTACTACAATGAGCAGTTCTTC
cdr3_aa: CASSSGLAIGYYNEQFF

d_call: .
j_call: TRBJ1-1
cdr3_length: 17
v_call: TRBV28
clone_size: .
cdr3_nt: TGTGCCAGCAGTTTACTTTCCTGGGATTACCCGGGCCCTGAAGCTTTCTTT
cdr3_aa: CASSLLSWDYPGPEAFF

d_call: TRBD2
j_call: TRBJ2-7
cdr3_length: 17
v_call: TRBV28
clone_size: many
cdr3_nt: TGTGCCAGCAGTCAATCAGGGACTAGCGGGAGGTGGTACGAGCAGTACTTC
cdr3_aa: CASSQSGTSGRWYEQYF

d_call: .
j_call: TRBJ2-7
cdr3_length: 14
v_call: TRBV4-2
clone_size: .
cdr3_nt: TGTGCCAGCAGCCCAGGGACGGGTAAACACGAGCAGTACTTC
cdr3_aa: CASSPGTGKHEQYF

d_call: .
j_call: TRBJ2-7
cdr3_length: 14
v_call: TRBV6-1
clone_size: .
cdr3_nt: TGTGCCAGCAGTGAAGGTCTGGATTCCTACGGGCAGTACTTC
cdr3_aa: CASSEGLDSYGQYF

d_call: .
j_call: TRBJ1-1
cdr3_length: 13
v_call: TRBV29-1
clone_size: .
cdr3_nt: TGCAACGTTAAACCGGACGGGAACACTGAAGCTTTCTTT
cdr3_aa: CNVKPDGNTEAFF

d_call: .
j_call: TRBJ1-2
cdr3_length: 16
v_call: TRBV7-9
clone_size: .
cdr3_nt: TGTGCCAGCAGCCCCGAGGGCAGGCTATCCCACTATGGCTACACCTTC
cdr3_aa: CASSPEGRLSHYGYTF

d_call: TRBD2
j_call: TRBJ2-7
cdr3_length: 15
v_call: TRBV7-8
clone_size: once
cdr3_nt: TGTGACAGCAGCTTAGGTTCGGGAGGGAACTATGAGCAGTACTTC
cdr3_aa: CDSSLGSGGNYEQYF

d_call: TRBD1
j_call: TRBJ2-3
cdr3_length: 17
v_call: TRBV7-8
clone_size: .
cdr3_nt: TGTGCCAGCAATGGCCCACGGGACAGGACTAGCACAGATACGCAGTATTTT
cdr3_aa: CASNGPRDRTSTDTQYF

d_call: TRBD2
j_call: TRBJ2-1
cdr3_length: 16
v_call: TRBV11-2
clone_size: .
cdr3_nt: TGTGCCAGTAGCTTAGAGCTCCCAGCGGGAACAAATGAGCAGTTCTTC
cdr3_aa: CASSLELPAGTNEQFF

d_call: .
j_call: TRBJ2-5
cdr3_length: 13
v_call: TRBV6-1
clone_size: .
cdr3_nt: TGTGCCAGCATTGAAGGCGGTATGGGGACCCAGTACTTC
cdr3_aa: CASIEGGMGTQYF

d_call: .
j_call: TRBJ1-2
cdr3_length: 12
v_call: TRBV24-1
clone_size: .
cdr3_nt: TGTGCCACCAGTGATTTTTGGTGGGGCTACACCTTC
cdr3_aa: CATSDFWWGYTF

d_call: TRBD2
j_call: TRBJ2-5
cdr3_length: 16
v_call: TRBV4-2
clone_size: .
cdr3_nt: TGTGCCAGCTGCCAAGCGGCTAGCGGGGCTTCCTACGATCAGTACTTC
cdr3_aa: CASCQAASGASYDQYF

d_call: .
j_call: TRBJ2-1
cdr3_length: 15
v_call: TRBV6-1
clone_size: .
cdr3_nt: TGTGCCAGCAGTCTCGACAATAGCTCCTACAATGAGCAGTTCTTC
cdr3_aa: CASSLDNSSYNEQFF

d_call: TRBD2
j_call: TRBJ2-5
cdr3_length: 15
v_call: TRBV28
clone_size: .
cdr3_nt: TGTGCCAGCAGTCTCGAGCGGGGCTGGGAAGTGACCCAGAACTTC
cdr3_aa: CASSLERGWEVTQNF

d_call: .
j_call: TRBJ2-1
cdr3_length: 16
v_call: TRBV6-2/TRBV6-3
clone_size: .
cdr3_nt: TGTGCCAGCATCCACGGAGGGGGGGGGTCCTACAATGAGCACTTCTTC
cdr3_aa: CASIHGGGGSYNEHFF

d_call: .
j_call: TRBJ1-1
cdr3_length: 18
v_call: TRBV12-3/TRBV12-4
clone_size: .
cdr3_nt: TGTGTCAGCAGCCCTGACTCACCAGCCCAGTGGATGAACACTGAAGCTTTCTTT
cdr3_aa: CVSSPDSPAQWMNTEAFF

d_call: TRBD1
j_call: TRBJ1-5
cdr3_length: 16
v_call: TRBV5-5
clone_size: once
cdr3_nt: TGTGCCAGTAGCTCGGGACAGACGATTAGCAATCAGCCCCAGCGTTTT
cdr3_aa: CASSSGQTISNQPQRF

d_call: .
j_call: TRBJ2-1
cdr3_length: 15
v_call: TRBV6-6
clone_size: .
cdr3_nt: TGTGCCAGCAGCTCCCTCCCAGGCTCCCACAATGAGCGGTTCTTC
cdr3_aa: CASSSLPGSHNERFF

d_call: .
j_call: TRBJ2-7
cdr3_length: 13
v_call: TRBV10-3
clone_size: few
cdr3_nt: TGTGCCATTAGTGGACCGGGGAAGCACGAGCAGCACTTC
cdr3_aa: CAISGPGKHEQHF

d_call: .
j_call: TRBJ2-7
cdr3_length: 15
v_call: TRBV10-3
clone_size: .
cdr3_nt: TGTGCCATCAGTGAGCGATACGGCACTAACGACGAGCAGTACTTC
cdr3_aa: CAISERYGTNDEQYF

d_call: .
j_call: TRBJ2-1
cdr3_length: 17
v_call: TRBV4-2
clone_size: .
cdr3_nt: TGTGCCAGCAGCCAAGATGGAGGGAAGGCTCCCGACAATGAGCAGCTCTTC
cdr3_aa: CASSQDGGKAPDNEQLF

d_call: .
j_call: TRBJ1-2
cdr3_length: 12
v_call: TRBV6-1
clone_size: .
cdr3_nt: TGTGTCAGCAGTGCCCCCCTATATGGCTACACCTTC
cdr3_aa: CVSSAPLYGYTF

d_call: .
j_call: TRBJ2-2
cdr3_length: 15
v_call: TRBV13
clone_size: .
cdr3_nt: TGTACCAGCACCTTCAACCAGTATGGCACCGGGGAGCTGTTTTTT
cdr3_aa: CTSTFNQYGTGELFF

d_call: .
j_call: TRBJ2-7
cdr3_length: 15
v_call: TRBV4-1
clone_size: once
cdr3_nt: TGCACCAGCAGCCAAGAACTAGTGGGAGGATACGAGCAGTATTTC
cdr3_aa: CTSSQELVGGYEQYF

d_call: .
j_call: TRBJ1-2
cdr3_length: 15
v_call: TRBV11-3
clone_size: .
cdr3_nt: TGTGCCAACAGCCCTGTAATAAAAATAAACTGTGGCTACACCTTC
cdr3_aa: CANSPVIKINCGYTF

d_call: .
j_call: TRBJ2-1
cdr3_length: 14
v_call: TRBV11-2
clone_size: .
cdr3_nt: TGTGTCAGTAGCTTACACCGGCTGGTTAGTGAGCAGTTCTTC
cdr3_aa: CVSSLHRLVSEQFF

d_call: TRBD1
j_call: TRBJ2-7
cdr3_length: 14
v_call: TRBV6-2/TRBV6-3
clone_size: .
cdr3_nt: TGTGTCAGCAACCCGGGACAGGGTTCCTACGAGCAATACTTC
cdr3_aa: CVSNPGQGSYEQYF

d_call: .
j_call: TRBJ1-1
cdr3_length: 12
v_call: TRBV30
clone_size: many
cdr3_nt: TGTGCCTGGATCGATTGGGGGACTGAAGCTTTCTTT
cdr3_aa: CAWIDWGTEAFF

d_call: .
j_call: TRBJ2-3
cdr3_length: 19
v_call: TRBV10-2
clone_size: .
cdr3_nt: TGCGCCAACAGTGACTTAAACGGGGCTAGCGTCGTAAGCACAGATACGCAGTATTTT
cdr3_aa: CANSDLNGASVVSTDTQYF

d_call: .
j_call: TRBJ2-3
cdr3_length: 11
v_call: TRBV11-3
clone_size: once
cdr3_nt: TGTACCAGCAGATACACAGATACGCAGTATTTT
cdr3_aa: CTSRYTDTQYF

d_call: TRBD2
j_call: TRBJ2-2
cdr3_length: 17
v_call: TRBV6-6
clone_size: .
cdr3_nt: TGTGTCAGCAAGGGCTGCGGACTAGCGGGAGTTACCGGGGAGCTGTTTTTT
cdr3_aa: CVSKGCGLAGVTGELFF

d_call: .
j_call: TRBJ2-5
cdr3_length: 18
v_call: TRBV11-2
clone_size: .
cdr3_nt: TGTGCCAGCAGCTTAGCGAGGCTAGCCCTGGGAAAAAGAGGGACCCAGAACTTC
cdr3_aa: CASSLARLALGKRGTQNF

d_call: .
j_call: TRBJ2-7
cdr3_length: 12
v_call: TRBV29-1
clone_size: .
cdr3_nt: TGTAGCGTTGCAGACAGTTCCTACGAGCTGTACTTC
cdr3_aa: CSVADSSYELYF